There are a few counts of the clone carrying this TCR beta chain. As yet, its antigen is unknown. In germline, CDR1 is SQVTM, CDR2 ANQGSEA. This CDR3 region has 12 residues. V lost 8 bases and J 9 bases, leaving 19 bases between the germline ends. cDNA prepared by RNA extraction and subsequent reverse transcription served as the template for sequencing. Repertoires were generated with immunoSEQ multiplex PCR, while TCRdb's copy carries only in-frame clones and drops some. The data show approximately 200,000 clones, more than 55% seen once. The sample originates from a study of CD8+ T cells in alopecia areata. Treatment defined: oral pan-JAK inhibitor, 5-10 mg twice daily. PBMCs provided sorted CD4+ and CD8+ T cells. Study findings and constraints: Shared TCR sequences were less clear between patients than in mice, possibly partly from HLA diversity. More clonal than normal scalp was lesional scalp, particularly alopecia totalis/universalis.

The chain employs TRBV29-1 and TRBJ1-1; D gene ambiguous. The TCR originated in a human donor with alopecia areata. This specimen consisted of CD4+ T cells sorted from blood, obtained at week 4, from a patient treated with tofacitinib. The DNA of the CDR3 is TGCAGCTATGGACCGCAGTTGGGGAAAGCTTTCTTT. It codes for CSYGPQLGKAFF.